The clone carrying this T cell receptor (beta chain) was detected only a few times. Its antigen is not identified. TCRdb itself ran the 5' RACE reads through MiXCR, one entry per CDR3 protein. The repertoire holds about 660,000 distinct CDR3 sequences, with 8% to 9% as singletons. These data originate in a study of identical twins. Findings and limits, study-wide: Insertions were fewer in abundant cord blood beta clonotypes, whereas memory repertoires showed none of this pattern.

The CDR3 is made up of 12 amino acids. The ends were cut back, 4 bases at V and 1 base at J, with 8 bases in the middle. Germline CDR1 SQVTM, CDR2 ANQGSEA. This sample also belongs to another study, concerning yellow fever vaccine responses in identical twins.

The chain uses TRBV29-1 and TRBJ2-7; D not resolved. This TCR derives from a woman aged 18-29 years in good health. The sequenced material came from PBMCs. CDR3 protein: CSVVTRSYEQYF. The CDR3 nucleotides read TGCAGCGTTGTGACAAGGTCCTACGAGCAGTACTTC.